This TCR beta chain came from a study of cytomegalovirus exposure and HLA in healthy donors. PCR was performed using 60 Vbeta and 13 Jbeta primers. The method was immunoSEQ multiplex PCR; TCRdb's version includes in-frame clones alone and lacks a portion of them. The data contain 150,000 to 250,000 clones, around 74% of them singletons. V gave up 3 bases and J gave up 4 bases, with 20 bases separating them. Germline V CDR1 and CDR2: SGHRS, YFSETQ. The CDR3 contains 16 residues. The material sequenced was PBMCs. The origin of this receptor is a girl aged 5 to 17 in good health and CMV-seropositive. V and J are TRBV5-1 and TRBJ2-7; TRBD1 might be the D (5 bases). CDR3 nucleotides: TGCGCCAGCAGCTCCGGTTGGTCCAGGGATAGGTACGAGCAGTACTTC. Translated: CASSSGWSRDRYEQYF.